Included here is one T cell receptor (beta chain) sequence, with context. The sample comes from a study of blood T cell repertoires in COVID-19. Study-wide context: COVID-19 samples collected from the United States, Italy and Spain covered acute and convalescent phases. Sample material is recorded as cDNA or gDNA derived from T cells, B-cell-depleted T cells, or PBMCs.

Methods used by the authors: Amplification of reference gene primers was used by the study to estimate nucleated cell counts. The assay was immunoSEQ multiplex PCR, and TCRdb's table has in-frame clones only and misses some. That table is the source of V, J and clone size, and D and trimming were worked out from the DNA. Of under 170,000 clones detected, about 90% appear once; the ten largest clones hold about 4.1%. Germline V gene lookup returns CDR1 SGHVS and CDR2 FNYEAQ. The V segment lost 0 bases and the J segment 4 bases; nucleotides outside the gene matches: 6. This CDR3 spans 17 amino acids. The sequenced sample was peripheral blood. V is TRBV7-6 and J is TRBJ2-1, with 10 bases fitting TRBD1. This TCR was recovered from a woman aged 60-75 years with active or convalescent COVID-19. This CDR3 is CASSLAGPGQGYNEQFF. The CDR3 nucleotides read TGTGCCAGCAGCTTAGCCGGGCCGGGACAGGGGTACAATGAGCAGTTCTTC. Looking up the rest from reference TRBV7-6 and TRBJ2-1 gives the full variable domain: GAGVSQSPRYKVTKRGQDVALRCDPISGHVSLYWYRQALGQGPEFLTYFNYEAQQDKSGLPNDRFSAERPEGSISTLTIQRTEQRDSAMYRCASSLAGPGQGYNEQFFGPGTRLTVL.